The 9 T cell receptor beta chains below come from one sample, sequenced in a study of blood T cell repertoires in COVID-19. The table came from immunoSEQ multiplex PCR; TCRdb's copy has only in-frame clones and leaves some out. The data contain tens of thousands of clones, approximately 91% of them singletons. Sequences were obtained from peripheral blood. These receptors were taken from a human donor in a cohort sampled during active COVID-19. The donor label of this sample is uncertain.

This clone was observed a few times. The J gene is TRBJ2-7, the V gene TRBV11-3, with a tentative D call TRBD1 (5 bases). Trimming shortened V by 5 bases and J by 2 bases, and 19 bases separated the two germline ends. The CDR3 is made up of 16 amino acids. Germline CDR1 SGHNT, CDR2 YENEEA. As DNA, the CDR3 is TGTGCCAGCAGCCCCGTCCACCACAGGATTCCCTACGAGCAGTACTTC. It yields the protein CASSPVHHRIPYEQYF.

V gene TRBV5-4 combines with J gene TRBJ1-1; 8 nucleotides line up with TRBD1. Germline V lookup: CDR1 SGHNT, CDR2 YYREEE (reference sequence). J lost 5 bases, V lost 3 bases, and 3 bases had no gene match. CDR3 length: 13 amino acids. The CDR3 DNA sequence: TGTGCCAGCAGCTCACAGGGGGAAACTGAAGCTTTCTTT. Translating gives CASSSQGETEAFF. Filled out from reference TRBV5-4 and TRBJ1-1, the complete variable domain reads ETGVTQSPTHLIKTRGQQVTLRCSSQSGHNTVSWYQQALGQGPQFIFQYYREEENGRGNFPPRFSGLQFPNYSSELNVNALELDDSALYLCASSSQGETEAFFGQGTRLTVV.

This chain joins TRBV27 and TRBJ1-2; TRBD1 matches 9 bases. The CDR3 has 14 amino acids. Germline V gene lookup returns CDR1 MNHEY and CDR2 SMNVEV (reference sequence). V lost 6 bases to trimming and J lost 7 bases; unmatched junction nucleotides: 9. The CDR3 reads CASRRLGDRVGYTF. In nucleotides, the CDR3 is TGTGCCAGCAGAAGGCTGGGGGACAGGGTTGGCTACACCTTC.

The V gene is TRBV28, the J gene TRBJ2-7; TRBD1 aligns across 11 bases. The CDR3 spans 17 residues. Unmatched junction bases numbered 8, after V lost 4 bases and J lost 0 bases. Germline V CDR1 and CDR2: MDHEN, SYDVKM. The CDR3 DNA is TGTGCCAGCAGTTCCGGGACAGGGGGACTTGTCTCCTACGAGCAGTACTTC. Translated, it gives CASSSGTGGLVSYEQYF.

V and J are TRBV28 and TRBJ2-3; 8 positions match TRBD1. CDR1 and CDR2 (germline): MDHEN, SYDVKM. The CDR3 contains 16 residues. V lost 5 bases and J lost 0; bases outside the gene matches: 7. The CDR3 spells CASSPGNRGSTDTQYF. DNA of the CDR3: TGTGCCAGCAGTCCGGGAAACAGGGGGAGCACAGATACGCAGTATTTT. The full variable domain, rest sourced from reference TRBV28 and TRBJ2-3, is DVKVTQSSRYLVKRTGEKVFLECVQDMDHENMFWYRQDPGLGLRLIYFSYDVKMKEKGDIPEGYSVSREKKERFSLILESASTNQTSMYLCASSPGNRGSTDTQYFGPGTRLTVL.

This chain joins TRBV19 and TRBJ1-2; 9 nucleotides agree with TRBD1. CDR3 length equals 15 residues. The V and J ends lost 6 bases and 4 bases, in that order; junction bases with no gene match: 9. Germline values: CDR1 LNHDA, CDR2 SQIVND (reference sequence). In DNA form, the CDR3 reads TGTGCCAGTAGCGACTCGGGACAGGGACCCTATGGCTACACCTTC. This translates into CASSDSGQGPYGYTF.

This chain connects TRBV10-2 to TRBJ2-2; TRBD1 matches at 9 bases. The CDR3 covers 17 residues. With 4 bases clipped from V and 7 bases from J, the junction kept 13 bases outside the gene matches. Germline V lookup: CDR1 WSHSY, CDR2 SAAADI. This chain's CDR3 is CASSVMVGQGWSGELFF. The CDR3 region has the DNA TGCGCCAGCAGTGTCATGGTGGGACAGGGTTGGAGCGGGGAGCTGTTTTTT.

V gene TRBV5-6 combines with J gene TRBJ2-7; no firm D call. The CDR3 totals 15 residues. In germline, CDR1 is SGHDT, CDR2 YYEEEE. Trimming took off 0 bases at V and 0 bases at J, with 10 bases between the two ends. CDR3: CASSLARRFSYEQYF. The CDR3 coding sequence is TGTGCCAGCAGCTTGGCCAGAAGATTCTCCTACGAGCAGTACTTC.

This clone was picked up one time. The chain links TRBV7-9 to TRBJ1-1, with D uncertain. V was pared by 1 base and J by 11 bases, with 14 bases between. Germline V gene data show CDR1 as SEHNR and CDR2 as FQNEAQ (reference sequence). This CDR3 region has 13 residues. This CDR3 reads CASSLVGRGPAFF. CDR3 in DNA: TGTGCCAGCAGCTTAGTAGGTCGGGGTCCGGCTTTCTTT.